The 18 T cell receptor beta chains reported below all come from one sample, sequenced in a study of human T cells and chemical hapten exposure. Time point defined: pre-sensitization, week 0. Treatment indicated: therapeutic diphenylcyclopropenone sensitization with weekly scalp DPC. TCRdb recomputed calls from the RACE reads with MiXCR, one row per CDR3 protein. Here the sample spans approximately 320,000 distinct CDR3 sequences, 5.5% being singletons. The sequenced sample was whole blood, obtained in connection with sensitization to the hapten diphenylcyclopropenone (DPC). Source of these receptors: a woman aged 18-30 years with alopecia areata. Some clones in this sample may be carry-over from other donors' samples.

This clonotype appeared many times. The chain carries TRBV20-1 and TRBJ1-5, with D unresolved. This CDR3 region has 13 residues. Germline V gene data show CDR1 as DFQATT and CDR2 as SNEGSKA (reference sequence). The V end was cut by 3 bases, the J end by 5 bases, with 11 bases between. In DNA, the CDR3 is TGCAGTGCTAGGGATAGCGTTTATCAGCCCCAGCATTTT. Translation gives CSARDSVYQPQHF.

The table lists this clonotype with many counts. V usage is TRBV4-2 and J usage is TRBJ1-1; 8 nucleotides agree with TRBD1. CDR1 LGHNA and CDR2 YNFKEQ come from the germline V gene. The trim removed 0 bases at V and 4 bases at J, leaving 10 bases unmatched. This CDR3 is 17 amino acids long. The CDR3 protein is CASSQDRPGTGGTEAFF. CDR3 in DNA: TGTGCCAGCAGCCAAGATCGGCCCGGGACAGGAGGCACTGAAGCTTTCTTT.

Many counts were recorded for this clonotype. The V call is TRBV29-1, the J call TRBJ1-5; tentative D call: TRBD1 (5 bases). Looked up from germline, CDR1 is SQVTM and CDR2 is ANQGSEA. The CDR3 loop spans 15 amino acids. Trimming took off 3 bases at V and 0 bases at J, with 12 bases between the two ends. CDR3 nucleotide sequence: TGCAGCGTTGATGGGGCAGATAATAGCAATCAGCCCCAGCATTTT. Translated, it gives CSVDGADNSNQPQHF. Drawing the rest from reference TRBV29-1 and TRBJ1-5, the complete variable domain is SAVISQKPSRDICQRGTSLTIQCQVDSQVTMMFWYRQQPGQSLTLIATANQGSEATYESGFVIDKFPISRPNLTFSTLTVSNMSPEDSSIYLCSVDGADNSNQPQHFGDGTRLSIL.

The rearrangement links TRBV20-1 to TRBJ2-1, with D perhaps TRBD2 (7 bases). The CDR3 extends over 15 amino acids. CDR1 is DFQATT, CDR2 SNEGSKA, per germline (reference sequence). V was cut by 1 base and J by 2 bases, with 12 bases left in between. DNA of the CDR3: TGCAGTGCTAGAGTTACGGGGGGCACCTACAATGAGCAGTTCTTC. Protein: CSARVTGGTYNEQFF.

This clonotype was detected only a few times. The J gene is TRBJ2-5, the V gene TRBV6-2 or TRBV6-3, with unresolved D. Germline V CDR1 and CDR2: MNHEY, SVGEGT. The V gene lost 2 bases and the J gene lost 5 bases, with 12 bases spanning the gap. This CDR3 has 14 amino acids. CDR3 in amino acids: CASSYGNTGETQYF. CDR3 sequence (DNA): TGTGCCAGCAGTTACGGAAATACCGGGGAGACCCAGTACTTC.

This clonotype has more than one count but fewer than ten. This rearrangement joins TRBV12-3 or TRBV12-4 to TRBJ2-5; 14 bases map to TRBD2. This CDR3 comprises 18 residues. With V trimmed by 2 bases and J by 0 bases, 5 bases remained unmatched. The CDR3 DNA follows: TGTGCCAGCAGTTTAATGACTAGCGGGGGGGCGAACCAAGAGACCCAGTACTTC. Translated: CASSLMTSGGANQETQYF.

This clonotype was picked up a small number of times. The chain joins TRBV5-6 to TRBJ2-3, with D perhaps matching TRBD1 (6 bases). V was trimmed by 8 bases and J by 3 bases, leaving 13 bases between them. CDR1 is SGHDT, CDR2 YYEEEE, per germline. This CDR3 is 13 amino acids long. The CDR3 coding sequence is TGTGCCAGTACAGGGCCTTTTACAGATACGCAGTATTTT. This translates into CASTGPFTDTQYF. The entire variable domain, with the rest obtained from reference TRBV5-6 and TRBJ2-3, is as follows: DAGVTQSPTHLIKTRGQQVTLRCSPKSGHDTVSWYQQALGQGPQFIFQYYEEEERQRGNFPDRFSGHQFPNYSSELNVNALLLGDSALYLCASTGPFTDTQYFGPGTRLTVL.

This clonotype was seen a few times. V gene TRBV2 combines with J gene TRBJ2-7; a weak D match, TRBD2 (7 bases). The V end lost 8 bases, the J end lost 3 bases, and 20 bases lay between the germline ends. Per germline, CDR1 SNHLY and CDR2 FYNNEI. The CDR3 loop spans 15 amino acids. The CDR3 DNA is TGTGCCAGCTATTCGGGGGGCGGCAACAACTACGAGCAGTACTTC. This codes for CASYSGGGNNYEQYF. The full variable domain, rest sourced from reference TRBV2 and TRBJ2-7, is EPEVTQTPSHQVTQMGQEVILRCVPISNHLYFYWYRQILGQKVEFLVSFYNNEISEKSEIFDDQFSVERPDGSNFTLKIRSTKLEDSAMYFCASYSGGGNNYEQYFGPGTRLTVT.

This clonotype was found many times. The gene calls are TRBV7-9 and TRBJ1-5; D unresolved. This CDR3 is built from 16 residues. Germline assignment: CDR1 SEHNR and CDR2 FQNEAQ (reference sequence). The ends were cut back, 5 bases at V and 0 bases at J, with 14 bases in the middle. This CDR3 is CASSRSLLNSNQPQHF. The CDR3 nucleotides read TGTGCCAGCAGCAGGTCTCTCCTAAATAGCAATCAGCCCCAGCATTTT.

This clonotype was seen at least ten times. The chain uses TRBV11-2 and TRBJ2-3, with TRBD2 matching 12 bases. Trimming removed 2 bases from V and 0 bases from J; junction bases left unmatched: 18. Germline V gene data show CDR1 as SGHAT and CDR2 as FQNNGV. The CDR3 is 22 residues long. In nucleotides, the CDR3 is TGTGCCAGCAGCTTAAGATTCAGGGGACTAGCGGGCCTTAAAGTAAGCACAGATACGCAGTATTTT. Protein sequence: CASSLRFRGLAGLKVSTDTQYF.

With respect to this clonotype: Germline and junction disagree at one end, which may indicate a read error. The V and J genes are TRBV7-3 and TRBJ1-6; D gene uncertain. The CDR3 extends over 15 amino acids. Germline V gene sequence: CDR1 SGHTA, CDR2 FQGTGA. The CDR3 here is CTSSLTGYGGSPLHF. CDR3 sequence (DNA): TGTACCAGCAGCTTAACGGGGTACGGCGGTTCACCCCTCCACTTT.

About this clonotype itself: Given a much more abundant clone one base away, this may be a read error. The chain couples TRBV5-6 to TRBJ2-1; 8 bases agree with TRBD2. The CDR3 runs to 15 residues. Germline V gives CDR1 SGHDT, CDR2 YYEEEE. With V trimmed by 4 bases and J by 7 bases, 10 bases remained unmatched. CDR3 sequence reads: CASSIAGLGPNEQFF. CDR3 nucleotide sequence: TGTGCCAGCAGCATCGCGGGACTAGGTCCAAATGAGCAGTTCTTC.

CDR3 nucleotides: TGCGCCAGCAGCTTGAAGTACGAGGGGATCTACGAGCAGTACTTC. This encodes CASSLKYEGIYEQYF. This chain links TRBV5-1 with TRBJ2-7; D may match TRBD1 or TRBD2 (5 bases each). The CDR3 length is 15 residues. V lost 1 base, J lost 3 bases, and 14 bases lay in between. Germline V gene sequence: CDR1 SGHRS, CDR2 YFSETQ.

In its sample, this clonotype was seen a few times. The genes are TRBV5-1 and TRBJ2-5, with no clear D. V shed 0 bases and J shed 2 bases, with 11 bases lying between them. This CDR3 is 15 amino acids long. Germline-derived CDR1 and CDR2 are SGHRS and YFSETQ. The DNA for the CDR3 is TGCGCCAGCAGCTTGGGCGCAACGACTCAAGAGACCCAGTACTTC. As protein: CASSLGATTQETQYF.

This sequence joins TRBV29-1 and TRBJ1-5; 7 positions agree with TRBD1. The ends lost 4 bases at V and 7 bases at J; junction bases unmatched: 7. In germline, CDR1 is SQVTM, CDR2 ANQGSEA. The CDR3 has 13 amino acids. CDR3 sequence reads: CSVAGQGGQPQHF. The CDR3 nucleotides are TGCAGCGTTGCTGGGCAGGGGGGACAGCCCCAGCATTTT.

This clonotype was observed at least ten times. The V gene is TRBV20-1, the J gene TRBJ2-3; a possible D gene is TRBD2 (7 bases). The CDR3 extends over 16 amino acids. Trimming cost V 1 base and J 7 bases, with 21 bases left between them. The germline CDR1 and CDR2 sequences are DFQATT and SNEGSKA (reference sequence). The CDR3 DNA reads as TGCAGTGCTAGAGGAAGGGGGGGCTCCCTTTTATATACGCAGTATTTT. This gives the protein CSARGRGGSLLYTQYF.

This clonotype appeared many times. The chain joins TRBV12-3 or TRBV12-4 to TRBJ1-5; tentative D call: TRBD1 (5 bases). The CDR3 covers 15 residues. Trimming stripped 1 base from V and 5 bases from J, with 12 bases between. The CDR3, as DNA: TGTGCCAGCAGTTTAGGGGAGACAGTAGATCAGCCCCAGCATTTT. Protein product: CASSLGETVDQPQHF.

There are many counts of this clonotype. The V and J genes are TRBV7-9 and TRBJ1-4; D not certain. In germline, CDR1 is SEHNR, CDR2 FQNEAQ (reference sequence). This CDR3 has 15 amino acids. Trimming left V 2 bases short and J 5 bases short, with 12 bases between. The CDR3 DNA is TGTGCCAGCAGCTTAATAGAGGAGGGAAATGAAAAACTGTTTTTT. It is translated as CASSLIEEGNEKLFF.